The present entry profiles one TCR beta chain with its context. Its matching antigen is unknown. With a much larger clone just one base away, this may be a read error. The sample comes from a study of T cells in Graves' hyperthyroidism and ophthalmopathy. Study in general: Peripheral blood sampling occurred at initial diagnosis, before any treatment. General study points: Model output signaled ophthalmopathy a median 6.5 months ahead of onset.

The CDR3 has 15 residues. Germline V gives CDR1 SEHNR, CDR2 FQNEAQ (reference sequence). There were TCR beta CDR3 regions amplified from RNA transcripts. TCR CDR3 regions were first amplified by RT-PCR with HTBI primers. TCRdb re-derived calls from the multiplex PCR reads in MiXCR, one entry per CDR3 protein. Of under 350,000 distinct CDR3 sequences in the sample, approximately 15% were seen once. Source material: blood. The clonotype comes from a woman aged 40 to 50 with Graves' hyperthyroidism. The chain recombines TRBV7-9 with TRBJ2-1; D may be TRBD2 (6 bases). The CDR3 nucleotides read TGTGCCAGCAGCTTAGACGGGAGCGCCTACAATGAGCAGTCCTTC. This encodes CASSLDGSAYNEQSF.